The 30 T cell receptor beta chains presented below share a single source sample, sequenced in a study of shared clonotypes between healthy human individuals. Terminally differentiated effector memory CD45RA+ cells were left out of the naive CD8 fraction, which was CD45RO-negative and positively selected for CCR7. Measured with immunoSEQ multiplex PCR; TCRdb has only the in-frame clones, and not every one. The table shows just over 2,000,000 clones, with approximately 94% occurring only once. Specimen: naive CD8+ T cells sorted from blood. These receptors all stem from a man between 18 and 29 years old in good health.

About this clone itself: Distinct nucleotide sequences in the sample also encode this CDR3. The chain couples TRBV4-3 to TRBJ2-7; the D call may be TRBD1 or TRBD2 (5 bases each). This CDR3 has 13 amino acids. Germline CDR1 and CDR2: LGHNA and YSLEER. The V gene lost 0 bases and the J gene lost 7 bases, with 10 bases spanning the gap. CDR3 bases: TGCGCCAGCAGCCAAGATCCGGGGCCGGAGCAGTACTTC. Translation: CASSQDPGPEQYF.

This chain links TRBV28 with TRBJ1-1; D is perhaps TRBD1 (5 bases). From germline, CDR1 is MDHEN and CDR2 SYDVKM. V lost 7 bases, J lost 2 bases, and 14 bases lay in between. This CDR3 is 14 amino acids long. For the CDR3, the DNA is TGTGCCAGCATTATGAGGGGACCTAACACTGAAGCTTTCTTT. Protein sequence: CASIMRGPNTEAFF. Based on the CDR3 plus reference TRBV28 and TRBJ1-1, the full variable domain is DVKVTQSSRYLVKRTGEKVFLECVQDMDHENMFWYRQDPGLGLRLIYFSYDVKMKEKGDIPEGYSVSREKKERFSLILESASTNQTSMYLCASIMRGPNTEAFFGQGTRLTVV.

V usage is TRBV9 and J usage is TRBJ2-3; D is undetermined. V dropped 3 bases and J dropped 4 bases, with 18 bases sitting between them. This CDR3 comprises 16 residues. The germline CDR1 and CDR2 sequences are SGDLS and YYNGEE. The CDR3 region has the DNA TGTGCCAGCAGCGCCCCCATCTCGGGCGGCCCAGATACGCAGTATTTT. Translated: CASSAPISGGPDTQYF. The full variable domain, in which reference TRBV9 and TRBJ2-3 provide the parts outside the CDR3, is DSGVTQTPKHLITATGQRVTLRCSPRSGDLSVYWYQQSLDQGLQFLIQYYNGEERAKGNILERFSAQQFPDLHSELNLSSLELGDSALYFCASSAPISGGPDTQYFGPGTRLTVL.

The table lists this clone with a count of one. V and J are TRBV2 and TRBJ2-2; D is uncertain. This CDR3 region has 14 residues. CDR1 is SNHLY, CDR2 FYNNEI, per germline. Deletions cut 5 bases from V and 1 base from J, with 8 bases between. The CDR3 region is CASSWAVNTGELFF. The CDR3 DNA is TGTGCCAGCAGTTGGGCGGTGAACACCGGGGAGCTGTTTTTT.

V gene TRBV14 combines with J gene TRBJ1-6; D is unresolved. CDR1 SGHDN and CDR2 FVKESK come from the germline V gene. With 1 base removed from V and 7 bases from J, the gap between germline ends came to 5 bases. The CDR3 is made up of 13 amino acids. Written as DNA, the CDR3 is TGTGCCAGCAGCCAAGGCCCCAATTCACCCCTCCACTTT. It translates to CASSQGPNSPLHF.

This chain's CDR3 is CASSPPARGQLYTEAFF. The CDR3 nucleotides are TGTGCCAGCAGCCCACCCGCGCGGGGACAGTTATACACTGAAGCTTTCTTT. The rearrangement uses TRBV7-2 and TRBJ1-1, with 7 nucleotides matching TRBD1. The CDR3 length is 17 residues. Germline V lookup: CDR1 SGHTA, CDR2 FQGNSA. With V trimmed by 5 bases and J by 3 bases, 15 bases remained unmatched.

This chain joins TRBV2 and TRBJ2-7, with D possibly being TRBD2 (6 bases). With 0 bases removed from V and 0 bases from J, the gap between germline ends came to 9 bases. CDR1 SNHLY and CDR2 FYNNEI come from the germline V gene. The CDR3 sequence is 15 residues long. The DNA for the CDR3 is TGTGCCAGCAGTGAAGCTGATAGCGGCTCCTACGAGCAGTACTTC. As protein: CASSEADSGSYEQYF.

J is TRBJ2-7 and V is TRBV27; TRBD2 is a possible D gene (5 bases). The germline V gene has CDR1 MNHEY and CDR2 SMNVEV (reference sequence). CDR3 size: 15 residues. Trimming took off 5 bases at V and 1 base at J, with 15 bases between the two ends. The CDR3 DNA reads TGTGCCAGCAGTCTAGGGATGGGAGCATCCTACGAGCAGTACTTC. Protein sequence: CASSLGMGASYEQYF.

This clone was observed a single time. The chain combines TRBV7-8 with TRBJ2-7; maybe TRBD2 (5 bases). V dropped 2 bases and J dropped 1 base, with 15 bases sitting between them. This CDR3 has 16 residues. In germline, CDR1 is SGHVS, CDR2 FQNEAQ. In DNA form, the CDR3 reads TGTGCCAGCAGCTTATCCCTAATCGGGGTTTCCTACGAGCAGTACTTC. Encoded protein: CASSLSLIGVSYEQYF.

V is TRBV27 and J is TRBJ2-5; D not certain. The V gene's germline CDR1 is MNHEY and CDR2 SMNVEV (reference sequence). V lost 1 base to trimming and J lost 2 bases, with 8 bases between them. The CDR3 spans 14 residues. The chain's CDR3 is CASSLYDGQETQYF. The CDR3 nucleotides are TGTGCCAGCAGTTTATATGACGGACAAGAGACCCAGTACTTC.

The rearrangement uses TRBV19 and TRBJ2-4; 7 bases are shared with TRBD1. The CDR3 runs 17 residues. Per the germline V gene, CDR1 is LNHDA and CDR2 is SQIVND (reference sequence). J was trimmed by 0 bases and V by 5 bases; bases with no gene match: 10. DNA of the CDR3: TGTGCCAGTAGTGTACCGGGACAGCTAATAGCCAAAAACATTCAGTACTTC. Its protein product is CASSVPGQLIAKNIQYF.

V is TRBV7-9 and J is TRBJ1-2; 11 bases are a match to TRBD1. The V gene end was trimmed by 3 bases and the J gene end by 6 bases; junction bases not matched to a gene: 3. CDR1 SEHNR and CDR2 FQNEAQ come from the germline V gene (reference sequence). The CDR3 covers 14 residues. The CDR3 reads CASSLGTGGHGYTF. For the CDR3, the DNA is TGTGCCAGCAGCTTGGGGACAGGGGGACATGGCTACACCTTC.

The CDR3 spells CASSLFVRGSPLHF. As DNA, the CDR3 is TGTGCCAGCAGTTTATTTGTCCGGGGCTCACCCCTCCACTTT. The chain employs TRBV27 and TRBJ1-6; D is possibly TRBD1 (5 bases). CDR1 and CDR2 (germline): MNHEY, SMNVEV (reference sequence). This CDR3 spans 14 amino acids. Trimming shortened V by 1 base and J by 10 bases, and 11 bases separated the two germline ends.

A word on this clone: Within the sample, other DNA sequences also encode this same CDR3. This chain uses TRBV30 with TRBJ2-5, with TRBD1 matching over 9 bases. V lost 0 bases and J lost 4; bases outside the gene matches: 3. From germline, CDR1 is GTSNPN and CDR2 SVGIG (reference sequence). The CDR3 extends over 14 amino acids. The CDR3 nucleotides are TGTGCCTGGAGTGTAGGGACAGGGAGAGAGACCCAGTACTTC. Translation gives CAWSVGTGRETQYF.

The CDR3 region has the DNA TGTGCCAGCAAATGGATGAACACTGAAGCTTTCTTT. Its translation: CASKWMNTEAFF. The gene calls are TRBV7-9 and TRBJ1-1, with no clear D. This CDR3 has 12 amino acids. Germline CDR1 SEHNR, CDR2 FQNEAQ (reference sequence). Trimming removed 7 bases from V and 0 bases from J, with 6 bases in between.

The chain recombines TRBV30 with TRBJ2-7; weak D call: TRBD1 (5 bases). V lost 0 bases and J lost 7, with 10 bases in between. Germline values: CDR1 GTSNPN, CDR2 SVGIG (reference sequence). The CDR3 is made up of 12 amino acids. The CDR3 protein is CAWSVWGDEQYF. The CDR3 DNA is TGTGCCTGGAGTGTATGGGGCGATGAGCAGTACTTC. Together with reference TRBV30 and TRBJ2-7, the CDR3 gives the full variable domain: SQTIHQWPATLVQPVGSPLSLECTVEGTSNPNLYWYRQAAGRGLQLLFYSVGIGQISSEVPQNLSASRPQDRQFILSSKKLLLSDSGFYLCAWSVWGDEQYFGPGTRLTVT.

This chain joins TRBV9 and TRBJ2-7; 12 bases agree with TRBD2. With 3 bases clipped from V and 2 bases from J, the junction kept 9 bases outside the gene matches. This CDR3 comprises 17 residues. Germline V lookup: CDR1 SGDLS, CDR2 YYNGEE. The CDR3 nucleotides are TGTGCCAGCAGCGAGGGGGACGGACTAGCGGGACCCTACGAGCAGTACTTC. Protein: CASSEGDGLAGPYEQYF.

The chain joins TRBV27 to TRBJ2-4, with D perhaps being TRBD1 or TRBD2 (5 bases each). This CDR3 has 16 residues. V was pared by 2 bases and J by 0 bases, with 11 bases between. Per germline, CDR1 MNHEY and CDR2 SMNVEV (reference sequence). The CDR3: CASSLSAGTAKNIQYF. The CDR3 DNA reads as TGTGCCAGCAGTTTAAGCGCAGGGACAGCCAAAAACATTCAGTACTTC.

The chain uses TRBV5-6 and TRBJ2-7; D ambiguous. Germline loops: CDR1 SGHDT, CDR2 YYEEEE. Trimming took off 4 bases at V and 6 bases at J, with 14 bases between the two ends. The CDR3 sequence is 13 residues long. The CDR3 region has the DNA TGTGCCAGCAGCCCTGAAGGAGCCTCCGAGCAGTACTTC. Translating gives CASSPEGASEQYF.

This rearrangement joins TRBV2 to TRBJ2-1, with TRBD2 as a possible D gene (6 bases). CDR3 length: 18 amino acids. Trimming removed 0 bases from V and 5 bases from J, with 20 bases in between. CDR1 SNHLY and CDR2 FYNNEI come from the germline V gene. CDR3 coding DNA: TGTGCCAGCAGTGAAGCGCTTCGAGGAGTGGGGGGAAACAATGAGCAGTTCTTC. Its protein product is CASSEALRGVGGNNEQFF.

The V call is TRBV7-9, the J call TRBJ2-3; 7 bases are shared with TRBD1. Germline CDR1 and CDR2: SEHNR and FQNEAQ (reference sequence). The CDR3 spans 15 residues. Trimming removed 5 bases from V and 3 bases from J; junction bases left unmatched: 8. CDR3 in amino acids: CASSPPTGFTDTQYF. In DNA, the CDR3 is TGTGCCAGCAGCCCCCCGACAGGGTTTACAGATACGCAGTATTTT.

This chain links TRBV4-2 with TRBJ1-2, with D possibly matching TRBD1 (5 bases). CDR3 length equals 18 residues. Per the germline V gene, CDR1 is LGHNA and CDR2 is YNFKEQ. V was cut by 1 base and J by 9 bases, with 27 bases left in between. The CDR3 DNA is TGTGCCAGCAGCCAAGCTATCCCCGCGGGCGGGGCCAGAGGAAGCTACACCTTC. Translation: CASSQAIPAGGARGSYTF.

The chain recombines TRBV28 with TRBJ2-1, with 8 bases that match TRBD2. The CDR3 spans 16 residues. In germline, CDR1 is MDHEN, CDR2 SYDVKM. The J segment lost 3 bases and the V segment lost 3 bases, leaving 7 bases of the junction unmatched. CDR3: CASSFSGGGYYNEQFF. In DNA form, the CDR3 reads TGTGCCAGCAGTTTCTCTGGCGGGGGGTACTACAATGAGCAGTTCTTC.

This clone was seen once. This chain uses TRBV25-1 with TRBJ1-1; the D gene is possibly TRBD1 (6 bases). CDR3 length: 13 amino acids. Germline V gene lookup returns CDR1 MGHDK and CDR2 SYGVNS. V lost 4 bases and J 4 bases, leaving 10 bases between the germline ends. CDR3: CASSVGTFTEAFF. The DNA for the CDR3 is TGTGCCAGCAGTGTAGGGACATTCACTGAAGCTTTCTTT. The full variable domain, completed using reference TRBV25-1 and TRBJ1-1, is EADIYQTPRYLVIGTGKKITLECSQTMGHDKMYWYQQDPGMELHLIHYSYGVNSTEKGDLSSESTVSRIRTEHFPLTLESARPSHTSQYLCASSVGTFTEAFFGQGTRLTVV.

The V gene is TRBV29-1, the J gene TRBJ2-7; the D call may be TRBD1 or TRBD2 (5 bases each). V was shortened by 3 bases and J by 0 bases, with 9 bases between the two germline ends. The CDR3 sequence is 13 residues long. Germline-derived CDR1 and CDR2 are SQVTM and ANQGSEA. DNA of the CDR3: TGCAGCGTTGAGGGGACCAACTCCTACGAGCAGTACTTC. Protein product: CSVEGTNSYEQYF.

V is TRBV7-9 and J is TRBJ1-1; D gene unclear. The germline V and J ends were trimmed by 7 bases and 2 bases, with 14 bases remaining between them. The CDR3 sequence is 14 residues long. The germline V gene has CDR1 SEHNR and CDR2 FQNEAQ (reference sequence). The CDR3 is CASKMGSGNTEAFF. The CDR3 coding sequence is TGTGCCAGCAAGATGGGCTCGGGCAACACTGAAGCTTTCTTT.

The genes are TRBV9 and TRBJ1-6; D gene uncertain. There are 11 residues in the CDR3. Trimming shortened V by 4 bases and J by 13 bases, and 9 bases separated the two germline ends. CDR1 and CDR2 (germline): SGDLS, YYNGEE. CDR3 protein: CASSSLGPLHF. CDR3 nucleotide sequence: TGTGCCAGCAGCTCCCTCGGGCCCCTCCACTTT. The full variable domain, in which reference TRBV9 and TRBJ1-6 provide the parts outside the CDR3, is DSGVTQTPKHLITATGQRVTLRCSPRSGDLSVYWYQQSLDQGLQFLIQYYNGEERAKGNILERFSAQQFPDLHSELNLSSLELGDSALYFCASSSLGPLHFGNGTRLTVT.

The rearrangement uses TRBV7-9 and TRBJ1-2, with 8 bases aligning to TRBD1. Germline trimming cut 4 bases from V and 4 bases from J; bases unmatched to any gene: 8. The CDR3 is 15 residues long. Germline V gene sequence: CDR1 SEHNR, CDR2 FQNEAQ (reference sequence). The chain's CDR3 is CASSSHLQGVYGYTF. CDR3 DNA sequence: TGTGCCAGCAGCTCCCATTTACAGGGGGTCTATGGCTACACCTTC. Using reference TRBV7-9 and TRBJ1-2 for the parts outside the CDR3, the full variable domain is DTGVSQNPRHKITKRGQNVTFRCDPISEHNRLYWYRQTLGQGPEFLTYFQNEAQLEKSRLLSDRFSAERPKGSFSTLEIQRTEQGDSAMYLCASSSHLQGVYGYTFGSGTRLTVV.

The chain carries TRBV6-6 and TRBJ2-3; D is ambiguous. The CDR3 length is 16 residues. Between the trimmed V and J ends, which lost 0 bases and 6 bases, there was a span of 16 bases. The V gene's germline CDR1 is MNHNY and CDR2 SVGAGI (reference sequence). Here the CDR3 reads CASSYSPLLRSDTQYF. CDR3 DNA: TGTGCCAGCAGTTACTCCCCATTGTTACGCTCGGATACGCAGTATTTT.

This clone was counted once. The genes are TRBV28 and TRBJ1-3, with TRBD1 identical over 9 bases. Germline V gene sequence: CDR1 MDHEN, CDR2 SYDVKM. V shed 6 bases, J shed 0 bases, and the junction held 15 bases outside the gene matches. This CDR3 comprises 19 residues. The CDR3 loop is CASRVGQGILSSSGNTIYF. CDR3 coding DNA: TGTGCCAGCAGGGTGGGACAGGGAATTCTTTCGTCCTCTGGAAACACCATATATTTT.